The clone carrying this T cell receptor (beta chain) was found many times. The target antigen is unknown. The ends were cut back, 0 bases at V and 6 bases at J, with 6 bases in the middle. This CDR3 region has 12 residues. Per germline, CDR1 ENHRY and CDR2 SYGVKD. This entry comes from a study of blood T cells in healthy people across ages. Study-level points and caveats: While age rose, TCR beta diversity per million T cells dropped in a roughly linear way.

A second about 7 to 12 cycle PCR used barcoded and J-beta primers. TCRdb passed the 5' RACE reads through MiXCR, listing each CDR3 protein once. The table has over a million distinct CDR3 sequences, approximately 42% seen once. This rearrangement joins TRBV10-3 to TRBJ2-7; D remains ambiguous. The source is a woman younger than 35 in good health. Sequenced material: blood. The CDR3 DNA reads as TGTGCCATCAGTGAGTCGATGACCGAGCAGTACTTC. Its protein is CAISESMTEQYF.